The 18 T cell receptor beta chains reported below all come from one sample, sequenced in a study of T cells after yellow fever vaccination. Each CDR3 protein is one row after TCRdb ran MiXCR on the 5' RACE reads. The table has 500,000 to 650,000 distinct CDR3 sequences, about 15% seen once; the top ten hold roughly 17%. The specimen comprised PBMCs, sampled about 5 days after the first yellow fever vaccination. The source of these receptors is a man aged 18-30 years who received the YFV17D yellow fever vaccine.

This clonotype has a handful of counts. The V call is TRBV5-4, the J call TRBJ1-6, with 9 positions matching TRBD1. The CDR3 consists of 19 residues. The V and J ends lost 0 bases and 7 bases, in that order; junction bases with no gene match: 14. Germline V gives CDR1 SGHNT, CDR2 YYREEE (reference sequence). CDR3 loop: CASSLEGLRDRDLNSPLHF. The DNA for the CDR3 is TGTGCCAGCAGCTTGGAGGGTCTGAGGGACAGGGATCTAAATTCACCCCTCCACTTT.

This clonotype was seen only a few times. This chain joins TRBV29-1 and TRBJ1-2; D is ambiguous. This CDR3 spans 15 amino acids. Germline V gives CDR1 SQVTM, CDR2 ANQGSEA. V was clipped by 3 bases and J by 4 bases, with 18 bases between them. This CDR3 reads CSVDWLHEHLYGYTF. The CDR3 DNA follows: TGCAGCGTTGATTGGCTCCACGAACACCTCTATGGCTACACCTTC.

This chain links TRBV20-1 with TRBJ1-5; D unresolved. Germline V gene lookup returns CDR1 DFQATT and CDR2 SNEGSKA (reference sequence). Trimming pared 4 bases from V and 5 bases from J, leaving 12 bases between. The CDR3 sequence is 13 residues long. The CDR3 reads CSATTGRYQPQHF. Written as DNA, the CDR3 is TGCAGTGCTACAACTGGACGGTATCAGCCCCAGCATTTT.

This chain joins TRBV4-3 and TRBJ2-1; TRBD2 matches 7 bases. The CDR3 is 17 residues long. Germline V gene sequence: CDR1 LGHNA, CDR2 YSLEER. J gave up 8 bases and V 0 bases, and 13 bases lay outside the gene matches. CDR3 nucleotide sequence: TGCGCCAGCAGCCAAGATGCGGGAGACCGTCCCTTTGATGAGCAGTTCTTC. It codes for CASSQDAGDRPFDEQFF.

This rearrangement joins TRBV12-3 or TRBV12-4 to TRBJ2-3; 15 bases are shared with TRBD2. V gave up 5 bases and J gave up 5 bases; unmatched junction bases: 2. The CDR3 sequence is 15 residues long. This CDR3 reads CASSRTSGGVDTQYF. The CDR3, as DNA: TGTGCCAGCAGTCGGACTAGCGGGGGGGTAGATACGCAGTATTTT.

This clonotype was picked up a small number of times. The chain combines TRBV14 with TRBJ2-1, with D perhaps matching TRBD2 (5 bases). Germline values: CDR1 SGHDN, CDR2 FVKESK. This CDR3 is built from 14 residues. V was shortened by 5 bases and J by 3 bases, with 11 bases between the two germline ends. DNA for the CDR3: TGTGCCAGCAGCACCTCTGAGGGCTACAATGAGCAGTTCTTC. The encoded protein is CASSTSEGYNEQFF.

The V call is TRBV7-3, the J call TRBJ2-3; TRBD1 agrees at 8 bases. J was trimmed by 5 bases and V by 5 bases; bases with no gene match: 12. The CDR3 has 16 amino acids. Germline CDR1 reads SGHTA; CDR2 reads FQGTGA. CDR3: CASSDLPGQGLDTQYF. CDR3 DNA sequence: TGTGCCAGCAGCGATCTTCCCGGACAGGGATTAGATACGCAGTATTTT. Full variable domain (missing parts from reference TRBV7-3 and TRBJ2-3): GAGVSQTPSNKVTEKGKYVELRCDPISGHTALYWYRQSLGQGPEFLIYFQGTGAADDSGLPNDRFFAVRPEGSVSTLKIQRTERGDSAVYLCASSDLPGQGLDTQYFGPGTRLTVL.

This clonotype was observed a few times. In DNA form, the CDR3 reads TGTGCCAGCAGCCCGGTGGGCAGGAACACTGAAGCTTTCTTT. This sequence encodes CASSPVGRNTEAFF. This sequence joins TRBV2 and TRBJ1-1, with no clear D. Looked up from germline, CDR1 is SNHLY and CDR2 is FYNNEI. There are 14 residues in the CDR3. The ends were cut back, 6 bases at V and 1 base at J, with 12 bases in the middle.

V is TRBV6-1 and J is TRBJ2-3; 8 bases map to TRBD2. Trimming removed 6 bases from V and 0 bases from J; junction bases left unmatched: 8. The CDR3 length is 16 residues. In germline, CDR1 is MNHNS, CDR2 SASEGT. In DNA form, the CDR3 reads TGTGCCAGCAGAGCCGGGACTAGATATAGCACAGATACGCAGTATTTT. It yields the protein CASRAGTRYSTDTQYF.

The rearrangement joins TRBV11-2 to TRBJ2-3, with 13 positions matching TRBD2. CDR3 length: 18 residues. Germline V lookup: CDR1 SGHAT, CDR2 FQNNGV. V gave up 5 bases and J gave up 0 bases; unmatched junction bases: 8. CDR3: CASSPRRLAGGSTDTQYF. The CDR3 DNA follows: TGTGCCAGCAGCCCCCGTCGACTAGCGGGGGGTAGCACAGATACGCAGTATTTT.

The J gene is TRBJ2-1, the V gene TRBV4-1; no definite D call. The CDR3 runs 11 residues. Trimming left V 10 bases short and J 10 bases short, with 14 bases between. In germline, CDR1 is MGHRA, CDR2 YSYEKL. CDR3: CANPRLSEQFF. The CDR3 nucleotides read TGCGCCAACCCCAGGCTATCAGAGCAGTTCTTC.

V gene TRBV7-9 combines with J gene TRBJ2-2, with D possibly matching TRBD1 (5 bases). The germline V and J ends were trimmed by 5 bases and 3 bases, with 13 bases remaining between them. The CDR3 has 15 amino acids. Germline V CDR1 and CDR2: SEHNR, FQNEAQ (reference sequence). The CDR3 loop is CASSQDTFHTGELFF. CDR3 in DNA: TGTGCCAGCAGCCAGGACACTTTCCACACCGGGGAGCTGTTTTTT. Looking up the rest from reference TRBV7-9 and TRBJ2-2 gives the full variable domain: DTGVSQNPRHKITKRGQNVTFRCDPISEHNRLYWYRQTLGQGPEFLTYFQNEAQLEKSRLLSDRFSAERPKGSFSTLEIQRTEQGDSAMYLCASSQDTFHTGELFFGEGSRLTVL.

The chain couples TRBV29-1 to TRBJ1-4; TRBD1 might be the D (6 bases). Trimming removed 0 bases at V and 4 bases at J, with 12 bases between. CDR1 and CDR2 from the germline V gene are SQVTM and ANQGSEA. This CDR3 is built from 15 residues. CDR3 DNA sequence: TGCAGCGTTGAAGATCCCAGGGGCAATAATGAAAAACTGTTTTTT. Translated, it gives CSVEDPRGNNEKLFF.

The V gene is TRBV6-1, the J gene TRBJ2-3; D perhaps matches TRBD1 (6 bases). From germline, CDR1 is MNHNS and CDR2 SASEGT. The CDR3 is 15 amino acids. Trimming took 2 bases from V and 6 from J, leaving 15 bases between them. CDR3 sequence: CASSETTGPTDTQYF. CDR3 sequence (DNA): TGTGCCAGCAGTGAAACTACAGGGCCTACGGATACGCAGTATTTT.

The gene calls are TRBV5-6 and TRBJ2-5; D is perhaps TRBD1 (6 bases). The V and J ends lost 4 bases and 0 bases respectively, with 22 bases between them. The germline gives CDR1 SGHDT, CDR2 YYEEEE. CDR3 size: 18 residues. In DNA, the CDR3 is TGTGCCAGCAGCCCGCCAACCTACAGGGCTGGGGACCAAGAGACCCAGTACTTC. Its protein product is CASSPPTYRAGDQETQYF.

The chain is built from TRBV5-1 and TRBJ2-2; 8 nucleotides agree with TRBD1. Germline V CDR1 and CDR2: SGHRS, YFSETQ. This CDR3 region has 19 residues. The ends lost 6 bases at V and 5 bases at J; junction bases unmatched: 21. CDR3 nucleotides: TGCGCCAGCACTTACCTGAACCCCGGACAGGGTAGGGTAACCGGGGAGCTGTTTTTT. It codes for CASTYLNPGQGRVTGELFF. The full variable domain, rest sourced from reference TRBV5-1 and TRBJ2-2, is KAGVTQTPRYLIKTRGQQVTLSCSPISGHRSVSWYQQTPGQGLQFLFEYFSETQRNKGNFPGRFSGRQFSNSRSEMNVSTLELGDSALYLCASTYLNPGQGRVTGELFFGEGSRLTVL.

The chain joins TRBV5-4 to TRBJ2-3; tentatively, D is TRBD1 (6 bases). V gave up 5 bases and J gave up 0 bases, with 16 bases separating them. The CDR3 sequence is 16 residues long. The V gene's germline CDR1 is SGHNT and CDR2 YYREEE (reference sequence). CDR3 bases: TGTGCCAGCAGTCTCCCCAGGGGCCTTAGCACAGATACGCAGTATTTT. Its protein is CASSLPRGLSTDTQYF.

This chain joins TRBV12-3 or TRBV12-4 and TRBJ2-3; 7 nucleotides align to TRBD2. The CDR3 length is 15 residues. The junction had 8 bases not matched to a gene; V was cut back by 6 bases and J by 2 bases. CDR3 residues: CASRLSGALTDTQYF. The CDR3 DNA reads as TGTGCCAGCAGACTGAGCGGGGCCCTCACAGATACGCAGTATTTT.